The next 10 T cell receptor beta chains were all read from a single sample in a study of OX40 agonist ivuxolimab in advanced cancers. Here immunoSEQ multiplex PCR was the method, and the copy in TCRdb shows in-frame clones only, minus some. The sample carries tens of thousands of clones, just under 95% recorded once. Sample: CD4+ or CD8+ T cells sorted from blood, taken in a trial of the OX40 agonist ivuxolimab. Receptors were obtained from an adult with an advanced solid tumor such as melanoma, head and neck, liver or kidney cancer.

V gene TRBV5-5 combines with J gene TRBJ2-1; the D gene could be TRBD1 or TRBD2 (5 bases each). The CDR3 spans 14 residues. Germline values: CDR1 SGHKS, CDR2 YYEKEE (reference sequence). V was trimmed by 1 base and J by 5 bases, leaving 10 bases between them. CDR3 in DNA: TGTGCCAGCAGCTTGTGGGACCTCCACAATGAGCAGTTCTTC. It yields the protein CASSLWDLHNEQFF.

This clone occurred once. The CDR3 spells CASGGVASIYEQYF. Written as DNA, the CDR3 is TGTGCCAGCGGAGGGGTAGCGAGTATTTACGAGCAGTACTTC. The V and J genes are TRBV27 and TRBJ2-7; D may be TRBD2 (6 bases). The CDR3 has 14 residues. The V and J ends lost 8 bases and 4 bases respectively, with 18 bases between them. Germline lookup yields CDR1 MNHEY and CDR2 SMNVEV (reference sequence).

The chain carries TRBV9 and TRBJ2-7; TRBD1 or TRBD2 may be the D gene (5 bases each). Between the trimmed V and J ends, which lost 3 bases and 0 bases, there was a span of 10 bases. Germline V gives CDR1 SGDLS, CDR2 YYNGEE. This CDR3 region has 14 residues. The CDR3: CASSAEGYSYEQYF. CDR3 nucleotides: TGTGCCAGCAGCGCCGAGGGGTACTCCTACGAGCAGTACTTC.

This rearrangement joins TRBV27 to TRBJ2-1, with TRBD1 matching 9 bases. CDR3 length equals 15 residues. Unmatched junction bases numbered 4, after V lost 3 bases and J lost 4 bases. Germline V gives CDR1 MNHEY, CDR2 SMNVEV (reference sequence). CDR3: CASSLGTGTYNEQFF. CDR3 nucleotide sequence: TGTGCCAGCAGTTTGGGGACAGGGACTTACAATGAGCAGTTCTTC.

Here the CDR3 reads CASGINEQFF. As DNA, the CDR3 is TGTGCCAGCGGAATCAATGAGCAGTTCTTC. The genes are TRBV25-1 and TRBJ2-1; D not resolved. V was cut by 8 bases and J by 6 bases, with 5 bases left in between. The germline V gene encodes CDR1 MGHDK and CDR2 SYGVNS. The CDR3 spans 10 residues.

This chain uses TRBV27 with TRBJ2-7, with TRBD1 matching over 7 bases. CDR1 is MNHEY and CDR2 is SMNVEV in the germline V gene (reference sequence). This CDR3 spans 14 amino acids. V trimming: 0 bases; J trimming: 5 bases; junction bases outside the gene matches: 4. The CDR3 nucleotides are TGTGCCAGCAGTTTATCGACAGGGTACAACGAGCAGTACTTC. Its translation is CASSLSTGYNEQYF.

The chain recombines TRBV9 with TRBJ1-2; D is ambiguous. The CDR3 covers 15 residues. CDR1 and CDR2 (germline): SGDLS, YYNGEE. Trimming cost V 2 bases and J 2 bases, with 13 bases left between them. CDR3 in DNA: TGTGCCAGCAGCGTGCCCCTAGACGGAAACTATGGCTACACCTTC. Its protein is CASSVPLDGNYGYTF.

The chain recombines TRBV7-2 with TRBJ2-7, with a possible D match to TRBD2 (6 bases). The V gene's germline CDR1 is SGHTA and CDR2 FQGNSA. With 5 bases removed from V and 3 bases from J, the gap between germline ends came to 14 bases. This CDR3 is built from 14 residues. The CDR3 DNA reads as TGTGCCAGCAGCGCCACCGCGGGACTCTACGAGCAGTACTTC. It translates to CASSATAGLYEQYF.

The CDR3 DNA reads as TGCGCCAGCAGCCAAGGACTCCACGAGACCCAGTACTTC. This sequence encodes CASSQGLHETQYF. The rearrangement links TRBV4-3 to TRBJ2-5; D is undetermined. Trimming pared 1 base from V and 5 bases from J, leaving 8 bases between. The CDR3 is 13 amino acids. Germline CDR1 and CDR2: LGHNA and YSLEER.

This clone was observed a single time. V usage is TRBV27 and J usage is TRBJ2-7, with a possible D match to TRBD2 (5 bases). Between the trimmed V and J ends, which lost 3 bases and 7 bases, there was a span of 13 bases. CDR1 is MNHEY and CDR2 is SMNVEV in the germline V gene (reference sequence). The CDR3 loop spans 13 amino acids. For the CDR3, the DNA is TGTGCCAGCAGTTTGGTCGCGGGTAGAGAGCAGTACTTC. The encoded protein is CASSLVAGREQYF.